Sequencing of this TCR beta chain was carried out in a study of T cell responses to AZD1222 COVID-19 vaccine. V was cut by 8 bases and J by 3 bases, with 20 bases left in between. The CDR3 is 15 amino acids. In germline, CDR1 is SGHTA, CDR2 FQGNSA. Details on this clone: Its specificity is not known.

Study observations and caveats: Spike-wide coverage was observed for vaccine-associated CD4 TCRs, with dominant responses at 160-218 and 743-854. Repertoires in all cases were sampled only once the peak T cell response had passed. Seropositivity was recorded at baseline in only a handful of AZD1222 recipients.

The table came from immunoSEQ multiplex PCR; TCRdb's copy has only in-frame clones and leaves some out. The profile shows around 71,000 clones, 65% to 85% of them singletons. The sample was peripheral blood, taken on day 0 of AZD1222 vaccination. The TCR comes from an adult in good health. J is TRBJ2-7 and V is TRBV7-2, with D perhaps matching TRBD1 (5 bases). CDR3 in amino acids: CASAPQGNSIYEQYF. The DNA for the CDR3 is TGTGCCAGCGCCCCCCAGGGAAACTCGATCTACGAGCAGTACTTC.